This T cell receptor (beta chain) was identified in a study of radiation and T cells in renal cell carcinoma (dated by TCRdb to the early 2020s). With respect to the entire study: The samples were obtained from a clinical trial, where primary renal cell carcinomas were treated with 15 Gy stereotactic body radiation therapy and then removed by nephrectomy 4 weeks afterward. In total, 53 samples underwent TCR beta sequencing: approximately 25 tumors plus 27 peripheral blood samples. In the 40 to 60 samples combined, several million unique CDR3 nucleotide sequences were found, encoding roughly 2.5 million unique CDR3 amino acid sequences. Summary of the overall study and its limitations: Because no pretreatment tumor biopsies were available, whether clonotypes were present in the tumor at baseline could not be determined. Because the trial had a single-armed design, the trial could not examine how radiation dose or scheduling affected the TCR repertoire. Tracking of blood repertoire dynamics stopped at three to four weeks after treatment, with no follow-up past that point. An increase in top tumor clonotypes in blood was observed from baseline to 2 weeks post-radiation, followed by contraction by 4 weeks, which was taken to suggest transient expansion of tumor-resident clones.

The time point label here, explained by the study, means: blood 2 weeks post-SBRT. The intended sense of this specimen's treatment or condition label: 15 Gy SBRT to primary tumor, nephrectomy 4 weeks later. To follow tumor-enriched clonotypes, serial peripheral blood was collected from radiation-treated patients at baseline and at 2 weeks and 4 weeks after SBRT. All patients had renal cell carcinoma with clear cell pathology. The QIAamp DNA Blood Mini Kit (Qiagen) was used to prepare genomic DNA for TCR sequencing. The analyses included only samples that passed all quality control checks. Trimming removed 2 bases from V and 1 base from J; the gene matches leave 4 bases unexplained. Spanning cysteine to phenylalanine, the CDR3 consists of 16 amino acids. Only the CDR3 DNA stays, 48 bases, in frame from base 1. CDR1 and CDR2 were assigned from the germline V gene as SGDLS and YYNGEE. TCR beta libraries were generated from genomic DNA with the immunoSEQ kit, following the manufacturer's recommendations. To prepare libraries, a first multiplex PCR with proprietary primers was run, followed by a second PCR that added unique barcodes, and a bead cleanup was done after each round. A positive control reaction and a negative control reaction, both provided in the kit, were run with every batch of samples. The final libraries were assessed on an Agilent 4200 TapeStation D1000 ScreenTape, pooled by volume, and quantified by qPCR. An Illumina NextSeq500 fitted with a MidOutput 150-cycle cartridge performed the sequencing, running 156 Read1 cycles and 15 Index1 cycles with the kit's custom primers. The pooled library was loaded at 1.0 pM with around 20% PhiX control spiked in. For the original study's pipeline: Vendor-processed data were analyzed in R, with a clonotype defined as all T cells sharing the same CDR3 nucleotide sequence. For clone abundance analyses, frequencies were normalized to the 10,000 most abundant clones in each sample. Public T cell clones, which averaged fewer than five per sample, were excluded before analysis. A difference in abundance of at least 32-fold between compartments was used to define tumor-enriched and baseline blood-enriched clonotypes. A beta-binomial differential abundance model was applied to find clonotypes that expanded or contracted between blood time points. Tumor-blood repertoire similarity was measured with the Baroni-Urbani and Buser coefficient, and groups were compared using two-tailed Wilcoxon tests in R. TCRdb obtained this table from immuneACCESS and retained in-frame rearrangements with V and J assigned. These tables miss some clones; where compared with another copy, unresolved V genes account for less than half of the shortfall, and the remainder is unexplained. V, J and clone size are taken as reported in that table, and D and trimming were inferred from the DNA itself. The sample records roughly 130,000 clones, 81% of which are singletons. Approximately 2% of the sample rests with the top ten.

This clone was seen more than once but under ten times. The antigen this receptor binds is unknown. Qualities for individual bases were not recorded, and no much larger clone is one base off. Source: blood, taken from a patient whose treatment included radiotherapy and nephrectomy. The sequence derives from a woman aged 60-75 years with renal cell carcinoma. Here the chain combines TRBV9 and TRBJ1-4, and TRBD1 aligns with 8 junction nucleotides. The CDR3 has the sequence CASSVTGGITNEKLFF. The nucleotide sequence is TGTGCCAGCAGCGTCACAGGGGGAATAACTAATGAAAAACTGTTTTTT.